These T cell receptor beta chains were read from a single sample in a study of blood T cell repertoires in COVID-19. Produced via immunoSEQ multiplex PCR; TCRdb's table is partial and in-frame only. The data contain approximately 70,000 clones, around 82% of them singletons. Sequenced: peripheral blood. The receptors come from a woman aged 55-70 years with acute or convalescent COVID-19. CDR3s include the opening cysteine and the closing phenylalanine or tryptophan. The order of the fields is V gene, clone size, D gene, J gene, CDR3 length, CDR3 protein, CDR3 DNA. A D gene is named only where the DNA matches it firmly. Part of the rows lack a size; the others show once, few, many or a class for expanded clones.

>TRBV11-2|NA|NA|TRBJ1-1|17
CASSSLTTLTMNTEAFF
TGTGCCAGCAGCTCGTTAACGACCCTGACTATGAACACTGAAGCTTTCTTT
>TRBV3-1/TRBV3-2|NA|TRBD1|TRBJ1-6|14
CASRETGEPSPLHF
TGTGCCAGCCGAGAGACAGGGGAGCCATCACCCCTCCACTTT
>TRBV5-1|NA|NA|TRBJ2-7|16
CASSWARGGWNYEQYF
TGCGCCAGCAGCTGGGCCCGAGGGGGATGGAATTACGAGCAGTACTTC
>TRBV7-9|NA|TRBD2|TRBJ2-3|16
CASSSLAGTVTDTQYF
TGTGCCAGCAGTTCTCTAGCGGGGACCGTCACAGATACGCAGTATTTT
>TRBV6-2/TRBV6-3|NA|NA|TRBJ1-3|15
CASSSRQISGNTIYF
TGTGCCAGCAGTTCCCGACAAATCTCTGGAAACACCATATATTTT
>TRBV5-6|NA|TRBD1|TRBJ1-6|14
CASSWGQGLAPLHF
TGTGCCAGCAGCTGGGGACAGGGGCTGGCACCCCTCCACTTT
>TRBV9|medium-sized|TRBD2|TRBJ2-1|16
CASSVGGSGGYNEQFF
TGTGCCAGCAGCGTAGGCGGTAGCGGGGGTTACAATGAGCAGTTCTTC
>TRBV12-5|NA|NA|TRBJ1-2|13
CASGLSGVGGYTF
TGTGCTAGTGGTTTGTCAGGGGTTGGTGGCTACACCTTC
>TRBV15|NA|NA|TRBJ1-3|16
CATSRELVNSGNTIYF
TGTGCCACCAGCAGAGAACTAGTAAACTCTGGAAACACCATATATTTT
>TRBV18|NA|NA|TRBJ2-6|16
CASSWSSGSGANVLTF
TGTGCCAGCTCATGGAGTTCAGGGTCTGGGGCCAACGTCCTGACTTTC
>TRBV6-6|NA|TRBD1|TRBJ1-1|13
CASRQTGTGEAFF
TGTGCCAGCAGACAGACCGGGACAGGGGAGGCTTTCTTT
>TRBV19|NA|NA|TRBJ1-1|14
CASRPQGFSAEAFF
TGTGCCAGTAGGCCGCAGGGCTTTTCTGCTGAAGCTTTCTTT
>TRBV6-5|NA|TRBD1|TRBJ2-7|15
CASSNPGQSSYEQYF
TGTGCCAGCAGTAATCCGGGACAGAGCTCCTACGAGCAGTACTTC
>TRBV6-5|NA|NA|TRBJ1-4|15
CASRLTSATNEKLFF
TGTGCCAGCAGACTCACGTCTGCAACTAATGAAAAACTGTTTTTT
>TRBV12-2|few|NA|TRBJ2-7|15
CASRLVLAIPHEQYF
TGTGCAAGTCGCTTAGTCTTAGCGATCCCACACGAGCAGTACTTC
>TRBV7-9|NA|TRBD2|TRBJ2-3|19
CASSTGRTSGSGPTDTQYF
TGTGCCAGCAGCACCGGCCGGACTAGCGGGTCGGGGCCCACAGATACGCAGTATTTT
>TRBV15|NA|TRBD1|TRBJ2-6|15
CATSTGGSGANVLTF
TGTGCCACCTCCACAGGGGGTTCTGGGGCCAACGTCCTGACTTTC
>TRBV6-5|NA|NA|TRBJ2-2|14
CASSRQENTGELFF
TGTGCCAGCAGTCGTCAGGAGAACACCGGGGAGCTGTTTTTT
>TRBV20-1|few|NA|TRBJ2-2|15
CSASSWGGSAGELFF
TGCAGTGCTAGTTCCTGGGGGGGCTCAGCCGGGGAGCTGTTTTTT
>TRBV11-3|NA|NA|TRBJ2-2|15
CASSLIGGGAGELFF
TGTGCCAGCAGCTTAATTGGCGGCGGGGCCGGGGAGCTGTTTTTT
>TRBV7-8|NA|NA|TRBJ1-6|17
CASSPPLSHGINSPLHF
TGTGCCAGCAGCCCCCCTTTAAGCCACGGGATAAATTCACCCCTCCACTTT
>TRBV11-1|NA|NA|TRBJ1-1|16
CASSLMTGTRGTEAFF
TGTGCCAGCAGCTTAATGACGGGGACTCGGGGCACTGAAGCTTTCTTT
>TRBV5-6|NA|NA|TRBJ1-5|14
CASSSRQANGPQHF
TGTGCCAGCAGCTCCCGACAGGCCAATGGGCCCCAGCATTTT
>TRBV5-4|NA|TRBD2|TRBJ2-3|16
CASSPGGGRDTDTQYF
TGTGCCAGCAGCCCCGGGGGGGGGCGGGACACAGATACGCAGTATTTT
>TRBV6-5|NA|TRBD1|TRBJ1-1|14
CASSPGQGHTEAFF
TGTGCCAGCAGCCCGGGACAGGGACACACTGAAGCTTTCTTT
>TRBV20-1|NA|NA|TRBJ1-1|11
CSARRQAEAFF
TGCAGTGCTAGGCGACAGGCAGAAGCTTTCTTT
>TRBV18|NA|TRBD2|TRBJ2-5|17
CASSPSSLSGGTETQYF
TGTGCCAGCTCCCCTTCGTCCCTGAGCGGGGGGACGGAGACCCAGTACTTC
>TRBV5-1|NA|TRBD1|TRBJ1-1|14
CASSLGDRDAEAFF
TGCGCCAGCAGCTTGGGGGACAGGGACGCTGAAGCTTTCTTT
>TRBV5-1|NA|TRBD1|TRBJ1-1|15
CASSLRQGGRTEAFF
TGCGCCAGCAGCCTGAGACAGGGGGGAAGGACTGAAGCTTTCTTT
>TRBV27|once|NA|TRBJ2-7|15
CASSPLGRGDYEQYF
TGTGCCAGCAGTCCCCTCGGCAGGGGGGACTACGAGCAGTACTTC
>TRBV5-1|NA|TRBD1|TRBJ2-3|14
CASSPGTVPDTQYF
TGCGCCAGCAGCCCCGGGACAGTCCCAGATACGCAGTATTTT
>TRBV4-1|few|NA|TRBJ1-2|14
CASSQDRTDYGYTF
TGCGCCAGCAGCCAAGATCGGACAGACTATGGCTACACCTTC
>TRBV7-2|NA|NA|TRBJ2-3|14
CASVANPSTDTQYF
TGTGCCAGTGTAGCTAACCCTAGCACAGATACGCAGTATTTT
>TRBV9|NA|TRBD1|TRBJ1-6|15
CASSRTGQGDSPLHF
TGTGCCAGCAGCCGTACGGGACAGGGTGATTCACCCCTCCACTTT
>TRBV5-4|NA|NA|TRBJ2-7|14
CASSFEGRTYEQYF
TGTGCCAGCAGCTTTGAGGGTAGGACTTACGAGCAGTACTTC
>TRBV6-1|NA|TRBD1|TRBJ1-2|15
CASSEAGTAFGGYTF
TGTGCCAGCAGTGAAGCCGGGACAGCCTTCGGAGGCTACACCTTC
>TRBV20-1|NA|NA|TRBJ2-5|11
CSAREQETQYF
TGCAGTGCTAGGGAGCAAGAGACCCAGTACTTC
>TRBV27|once|NA|TRBJ1-6|18
CASSRMTTTRSYNSPLHF
TGTGCCAGCAGTAGGATGACGACTACTCGCTCCTATAATTCACCCCTCCACTTT
>TRBV21-1|NA|NA|TRBJ1-4|13
CASPFCANEKLFF
TGTGCCAGTCCCTTCTGTGCTAATGAAAAACTGTTTTTT
>TRBV10-3|NA|NA|TRBJ2-3|14
CAISRGAGTDTQYF
TGTGCCATCAGCCGGGGGGCAGGCACAGATACGCAGTATTTT
>TRBV7-9|once|NA|TRBJ2-5|16
CASSSGYGQLKETQYF
TGTGCCAGCAGCTCTGGGTATGGGCAGTTGAAAGAGACCCAGTACTTC
>TRBV6-5|NA|TRBD1|TRBJ1-6|15
CASIPPGQYNSPLHF
TGTGCCAGCATCCCACCGGGACAGTATAATTCACCCCTCCACTTT
>TRBV5-1|NA|NA|TRBJ2-3|15
CASSLAQARSDTQYF
TGCGCCAGCAGCTTGGCGCAGGCCCGCTCCGATACGCAGTATTTT
>TRBV7-3|NA|TRBD1|TRBJ1-1|15
CASSLGDRGVAEAFF
TGTGCCAGCAGCTTAGGGGACAGGGGTGTCGCTGAAGCTTTCTTT
>TRBV7-8|NA|NA|TRBJ2-3|16
CASSSRGQGGTDTQYF
TGTGCCAGCAGCTCCAGGGGTCAGGGTGGCACAGATACGCAGTATTTT
>TRBV25-1|NA|TRBD1|TRBJ1-2|16
CASSEYSGQGAYGYTF
TGTGCCAGCAGTGAATACTCTGGACAGGGGGCCTATGGCTACACCTTC
>TRBV10-3|NA|TRBD2|TRBJ2-1|14
CAISGASGGHEQFF
TGTGCCATCAGTGGGGCTAGCGGGGGGCATGAGCAGTTCTTC
>TRBV18|NA|NA|TRBJ1-1|13
CASSPQGSTEAFF
TGTGCCAGCTCACCACAGGGGTCCACTGAAGCTTTCTTT
>TRBV29-1|NA|NA|TRBJ2-5|12
CSVVTRRETQYF
TGCAGCGTGGTGACTAGGAGGGAGACCCAGTACTTC
>TRBV10-3|NA|NA|TRBJ1-5|14
CAISGEGGNQPQHF
TGTGCCATCTCTGGGGAAGGAGGGAATCAGCCCCAGCATTTT
>TRBV5-1|NA|NA|TRBJ2-7|15
CASSLGGTRGYEQYF
TGCGCCAGCAGCTTGGGCGGGACCCGGGGCTACGAGCAGTACTTC
>TRBV15|once|TRBD1|TRBJ1-3|17
CATSSYPQGRSGNTIYF
TGTGCCACCAGCAGCTACCCACAGGGGAGGTCTGGAAACACCATATATTTT
>TRBV24-1|NA|NA|TRBJ2-5|16
CATSDPVTGEGETQYF
TGTGCCACCAGTGACCCCGTGACAGGGGAGGGAGAGACCCAGTACTTC
>TRBV9|NA|NA|TRBJ2-2|13
CASTLGGTGELFF
TGTGCCAGCACCTTAGGGGGAACCGGGGAGCTGTTTTTT
>TRBV6-6|NA|NA|TRBJ1-1|14
CASSIMGAGTEAFF
TGTGCCAGCAGTATAATGGGGGCAGGCACTGAAGCTTTCTTT
>TRBV19|NA|NA|TRBJ2-1|13
CASSITGFNEQFF
TGTGCCAGTAGTATTACCGGTTTCAATGAGCAGTTCTTC
>TRBV5-6|once|NA|TRBJ2-1|18
CASSLGFGRGHPYNEQFF
TGTGCCAGCAGCTTGGGATTCGGGCGGGGCCATCCCTACAATGAGCAGTTCTTC
>TRBV19|few|TRBD1|TRBJ1-5|14
CASSIGQGRQPQHF
TGTGCCAGTAGTATAGGACAGGGGAGGCAGCCCCAGCATTTT
>TRBV4-1|few|NA|TRBJ1-6|16
CASSAPQGSYNSPLHF
TGCGCCAGCAGCGCCCCTCAGGGTTCCTATAATTCACCCCTCCACTTT
>TRBV5-1|once|TRBD1|TRBJ1-6|14
CASSLGQDNSPLHF
TGCGCCAGCAGCTTAGGACAGGATAATTCACCCCTCCACTTT